This TCR beta chain was sequenced during a study of T cell repertoires in cytomegalovirus infection (dated by TCRdb to the late 2010s). Some background on the complete study: Recently identified HLA-C-restricted CMV epitopes, whose presentation resists viral immunomodulation, were targeted by peptide stimulations together with well-studied HLA-B-restricted epitopes. Because public TCR beta signatures pointed to carriage of CMV infection together with the matching HLA type, the HLA type of each donor mattered for the analysis. On the study overall, not on this receptor specifically: The ex vivo response was dominated by HLA-C-restricted CMV-specific TCR beta clonotypes, which also provided the single most frequent clonotype in two of eight donors. Cumulative frequency of public TCR beta family members discriminated carriers of CMV infection plus the relevant HLA type in this cohort and an independent approximately 340-donor cohort.

Taken from the germline V gene (reference sequence), the CDR1 and CDR2 loops are SGHNT and YYREEE. The CDR3 numbers 13 residues from cysteine through phenylalanine. Solely the CDR3 DNA is kept, with 39 bases framed from the first base. Germline trimming amounts to 7 bases on V and 5 bases on J, with 6 as the count of junction bases outside the gene matches. What this sample's treatment or condition label stands for: in vitro stimulation with specific CMV peptide epitopes to enrich CMV-specific T cells. Points on this clonotype: It has no known antigen specificity. Base qualities were left out, and no much larger clone turns up one base away.

For sequencing, an Illumina HiSeq 1500 was employed. The raw public reads went through TCRdb reprocessing: fastp at Q25, MiXCR clone calling, in-frame beta chains kept. All rows with the same CDR3 protein become a single entry with the most common DNA and genes. Present in this sample are roughly 990,000 distinct CDR3 sequences, around a third of which were seen just once. The ten most abundant clones make up around 15% of the sample. The sample consisted of cultured CD8+ T cells from PBMCs, taken from culture after CMV antigen stimulation. This chain joins TRBV5-4 to TRBJ2-3; the junction holds 8 bases that match TRBD2. The sequence came from a human donor in good health (CMV status not recorded). Some clones in this sample may be carry-over from other donors' samples. CDR3 protein: CASWGGGIDTQYF. The bases are TGTGCCAGCTGGGGCGGGGGGATAGATACGCAGTATTTT.